This T cell receptor (beta chain) was recorded in a study of vaccination and CD4 T cells after COVID-19. This sample's treatment: roughly nine-day PBMC culture with coronavirus spike peptide pools or control peptides (ViraFEST assay). It was before the COVID-19 pandemic (2011-2018) that the unexposed donor's CD4+ T cells were collected. CDR1 is SEHNR and CDR2 is FQNEAQ in the germline V gene (reference sequence). The CDR3 runs 16 residues. J gave up 4 bases and V 5 bases, and 13 bases lay outside the gene matches. An Oncomine TCR Beta short-read assay was used to sequence the DNA from cultured CD4+ T cells. MiXCR was run by TCRdb on the PCR reads, yielding one entry per CDR3 protein. The table has about 7,500 distinct CDR3 sequences, more than 35% seen once. This clonotype was counted between two and nine times. Its specificity is unknown.

This receptor was taken from a human donor in good health. The sample comprised CD4+ T cells from blood, cultured in vitro. V is TRBV7-9 and J is TRBJ1-2; 7 nucleotides match TRBD1. CDR3 bases: TGTGCCAGCAGCCCCCTACGCCCGACAGGGTTCTATGGCTACACCTTC. This sequence encodes CASSPLRPTGFYGYTF. The entire variable domain, with the rest obtained from reference TRBV7-9 and TRBJ1-2, is as follows: DTGVSQNPRHKITKRGQNVTFRCDPISEHNRLYWYRQTLGQGPEFLTYFQNEAQLEKSRLLSDRFSAERPKGSFSTLEIQRTEQGDSAMYLCASSPLRPTGFYGYTFGSGTRLTVV.